The 26 T cell receptor beta chains listed next were all sequenced from one sample in a study of cytomegalovirus exposure and HLA in healthy donors. Use of 60 Vbeta and 13 Jbeta primers characterized the PCR. Data came from immunoSEQ multiplex PCR; TCRdb stores just in-frame clones and leaves some out. The repertoire holds more than 150,000 clones, with about 80% as singletons. The sample comprised PBMCs. The receptors here all came from a man in his forties in good health and CMV-seronegative.

Here the CDR3 reads CASSKGQDNEKLFF. CDR3 nucleotide sequence: TGTGCCAGCAGCAAGGGACAGGACAATGAAAAACTGTTTTTT. This rearrangement joins TRBV5-4 to TRBJ1-4, with 8 bases identical to TRBD1. The germline gives CDR1 SGHNT, CDR2 YYREEE (reference sequence). V gave up 4 bases and J gave up 5 bases; unmatched junction bases: 4. This CDR3 has 14 residues.

The CDR3 DNA reads as TGTGCCAGCAAGGAGGGTCGGACAGATACGCAGTATTTT. This gives the protein CASKEGRTDTQYF. The chain couples TRBV28 to TRBJ2-3; D might be TRBD2 (6 bases). Germline CDR1 and CDR2: MDHEN and SYDVKM. Deletions cut 7 bases from V and 3 bases from J, with 11 bases between. CDR3 length equals 13 residues.

J is TRBJ1-3 and V is TRBV9; a weak D match, TRBD1 (5 bases). The germline gives CDR1 SGDLS, CDR2 YYNGEE. V was cut by 0 bases and J by 8 bases, with 12 bases left in between. The CDR3 consists of 14 residues. The CDR3 reads CASSVGRGSDTIYF. CDR3 DNA: TGTGCCAGCAGCGTAGGACGGGGGTCAGACACCATATATTTT. Filled out from reference TRBV9 and TRBJ1-3, the complete variable domain reads DSGVTQTPKHLITATGQRVTLRCSPRSGDLSVYWYQQSLDQGLQFLIQYYNGEERAKGNILERFSAQQFPDLHSELNLSSLELGDSALYFCASSVGRGSDTIYFGEGSWLTVV.

The chain employs TRBV11-1 and TRBJ2-3, with TRBD2 identical over 12 bases. V was pared by 6 bases and J by 2 bases, with 12 bases of the junction left unmatched. This CDR3 contains 18 residues. Germline lookup yields CDR1 SGHAT and CDR2 FQDESV (reference sequence). Written as DNA, the CDR3 is TGTGCCAGCAGTTCTTCTCCGACTAGCGGGGGCTTCACAGATACGCAGTATTTT. Translated, it gives CASSSSPTSGGFTDTQYF.

The V call is TRBV5-6, the J call TRBJ2-7; 7 positions match TRBD2. Germline loops: CDR1 SGHDT, CDR2 YYEEEE. With V trimmed by 0 bases and J by 9 bases, 3 bases remained unmatched. The CDR3 runs 12 residues. CDR3 DNA: TGTGCCAGCAGCTTGGGACTAGCCGTGCAGTACTTC. It is translated as CASSLGLAVQYF.

This clone turned up a few times. This chain uses TRBV4-2 with TRBJ2-5; 10 bases match TRBD2. The germline CDR1 and CDR2 sequences are LGHNA and YNFKEQ. The junction had 13 bases not matched to a gene; V was cut back by 1 base and J by 5 bases. This CDR3 comprises 18 residues. The CDR3 protein is CASSQGGGLAGVQETQYF. The CDR3 DNA reads TGTGCCAGCAGCCAAGGAGGCGGGCTAGCGGGGGTTCAGGAGACCCAGTACTTC.

The chain employs TRBV28 and TRBJ2-5, with TRBD2 matching 13 bases. Germline assignment: CDR1 MDHEN and CDR2 SYDVKM. The CDR3 spans 15 residues. V shed 5 bases, J shed 5 bases, and the junction held 5 bases outside the gene matches. CDR3 amino acids: CASSQRLAGGETQYF. The CDR3 DNA is TGTGCCAGCAGTCAACGACTAGCGGGGGGTGAGACCCAGTACTTC.

V gene TRBV5-1 combines with J gene TRBJ2-3; 8 bases match TRBD2. The CDR3 contains 16 residues. The junction had 10 bases not matched to a gene; V was cut back by 4 bases and J by 3 bases. Germline assignment: CDR1 SGHRS and CDR2 YFSETQ. CDR3 DNA: TGCGCCAGCAGCGTCGCAACTAGCGGTGTAACAGATACGCAGTATTTT. As protein: CASSVATSGVTDTQYF.

V usage is TRBV7-2 and J usage is TRBJ2-3, with 10 bases lining up with TRBD2. Germline lookup yields CDR1 SGHTA and CDR2 FQGNSA. V lost 5 bases, J lost 1 base, and 6 bases stayed unmatched. This CDR3 contains 16 residues. In DNA form, the CDR3 reads TGTGCCAGCAGCGGAGCGGGAGGGCGGGGCACAGATACGCAGTATTTT. Translating it yields CASSGAGGRGTDTQYF.

This chain uses TRBV18 with TRBJ2-7; TRBD2 might be the D (7 bases). V lost 4 bases, J lost 3 bases, and 16 bases lay in between. The CDR3 is 15 amino acids. Germline V gives CDR1 KGHSH, CDR2 LQKENI. CDR3 sequence reads: CASSQKGEGVYEQYF. The CDR3 coding sequence is TGTGCCAGCTCACAAAAGGGGGAGGGCGTCTACGAGCAGTACTTC.

V is TRBV20-1 and J is TRBJ2-5, with D hard to call. The ends were cut back, 4 bases at V and 3 bases at J, with 6 bases in the middle. The V gene's germline CDR1 is DFQATT and CDR2 SNEGSKA (reference sequence). The CDR3 is made up of 11 amino acids. The CDR3 DNA follows: TGCAGTGCTACGGTAGAAGAGACCCAGTACTTC. Amino acid sequence: CSATVEETQYF.

The CDR3 DNA reads as TGTGCCAGCAGCCGCCTGGGGCGAGGGAACACTGAAGCTTTCTTT. Translating gives CASSRLGRGNTEAFF. The J gene is TRBJ1-1, the V gene TRBV28; possibly TRBD1 for D (5 bases). The V and J ends lost 6 bases and 1 base respectively, with 15 bases between them. CDR3 length: 15 amino acids. Germline assignment: CDR1 MDHEN and CDR2 SYDVKM.

The chain combines TRBV9 with TRBJ2-7; D call uncertain. In germline, CDR1 is SGDLS, CDR2 YYNGEE. V was cut by 0 bases and J by 3 bases, with 10 bases left in between. The CDR3 spans 14 residues. CDR3 bases: TGTGCCAGCAGCGTAGGTGAGAACCTCTACGAGCAGTACTTC. It encodes CASSVGENLYEQYF.

V usage is TRBV7-9 and J usage is TRBJ2-7; perhaps TRBD2 as D (6 bases). CDR3 length: 16 amino acids. From germline, CDR1 is SEHNR and CDR2 FQNEAQ (reference sequence). The V end lost 4 bases, the J end lost 1 base, and 17 bases lay between the germline ends. The CDR3 spells CASSWITGTYSYEQYF. In DNA form, the CDR3 reads TGTGCCAGCAGCTGGATTACCGGGACTTATTCCTACGAGCAGTACTTC.

The genes are TRBV28 and TRBJ2-4; 12 positions agree with TRBD1. This CDR3 has 17 amino acids. V shed 6 bases and J 9 bases; nucleotides not matched to a gene: 15. Germline values: CDR1 MDHEN, CDR2 SYDVKM. The CDR3 loop is CASSQSGTGGDLGIQYF. In DNA, the CDR3 is TGTGCCAGCAGCCAAAGTGGGACAGGGGGCGATTTGGGCATTCAGTACTTC. Using reference TRBV28 and TRBJ2-4 for the parts outside the CDR3, the full variable domain is DVKVTQSSRYLVKRTGEKVFLECVQDMDHENMFWYRQDPGLGLRLIYFSYDVKMKEKGDIPEGYSVSREKKERFSLILESASTNQTSMYLCASSQSGTGGDLGIQYFGAGTRLSVL.

The chain is built from TRBV2 and TRBJ1-5; a weak D match, TRBD1 (6 bases). The CDR3 has 14 residues. Germline V gene data show CDR1 as SNHLY and CDR2 as FYNNEI. V was clipped by 6 bases and J by 2 bases, with 11 bases between them. CDR3 region: CASSDRQGNQPQHF. CDR3 nucleotide sequence: TGTGCCAGCAGCGACCGACAGGGCAATCAGCCCCAGCATTTT.

The J gene is TRBJ1-4, the V gene TRBV30, with D unclear. V was cut by 5 bases and J by 7 bases, with 20 bases left in between. Germline CDR1 and CDR2: GTSNPN and SVGIG (reference sequence). CDR3 length equals 15 residues. The CDR3 protein is CAWDPGAADGEKLFF. CDR3 nucleotide sequence: TGTGCCTGGGACCCCGGAGCAGCCGATGGTGAAAAACTGTTTTTT.

As DNA, the CDR3 is TGTGCCAGCACCAAGACTAGCCTCAATGAGCAGTTCTTC. It specifies CASTKTSLNEQFF. The V gene is TRBV6-5, the J gene TRBJ2-1; TRBD2 matches 7 bases. Germline V gives CDR1 MNHEY, CDR2 SVGAGI. The V segment lost 7 bases and the J segment 6 bases; nucleotides outside the gene matches: 6. This CDR3 comprises 13 residues.

The chain uses TRBV5-5 and TRBJ1-5; D unresolved. Germline values: CDR1 SGHKS, CDR2 YYEKEE (reference sequence). The CDR3 is made up of 13 amino acids. Between the trimmed V and J ends, which lost 2 bases and 8 bases, there was a span of 11 bases. CDR3: CASSLEAAKPQHF. The CDR3 region has the DNA TGTGCCAGCAGCTTAGAGGCGGCGAAGCCCCAGCATTTT.

V is TRBV29-1 and J is TRBJ1-2; 8 nucleotides line up with TRBD1. J was trimmed by 7 bases and V by 3 bases; bases with no gene match: 13. CDR1 is SQVTM and CDR2 is ANQGSEA in the germline V gene. This CDR3 spans 15 amino acids. The CDR3, as DNA: TGCAGCGTTGATGGTTCAGGGGGCGCGATGAGTGGCTACACCTTC. It yields the protein CSVDGSGGAMSGYTF. The whole variable domain, remainder taken from reference TRBV29-1 and TRBJ1-2, is SAVISQKPSRDICQRGTSLTIQCQVDSQVTMMFWYRQQPGQSLTLIATANQGSEATYESGFVIDKFPISRPNLTFSTLTVSNMSPEDSSIYLCSVDGSGGAMSGYTFGSGTRLTVV.

This sequence joins TRBV6-5 and TRBJ1-1; possibly TRBD1 for D (5 bases). This CDR3 has 13 amino acids. Trimming took 8 bases from V and 0 from J, leaving 10 bases between them. From germline, CDR1 is MNHEY and CDR2 SVGAGI. CDR3 protein: CASAGNLNTEAFF. The CDR3, as DNA: TGTGCCAGCGCAGGGAATTTGAACACTGAAGCTTTCTTT.

The chain links TRBV6-1 to TRBJ1-1, with 8 bases aligning to TRBD1. In germline, CDR1 is MNHNS, CDR2 SASEGT. This CDR3 contains 15 residues. The V and J ends lost 7 bases and 2 bases, in that order; junction bases with no gene match: 9. The CDR3 reads CASTVDRGSNTEAFF. CDR3 bases: TGTGCCAGCACCGTCGACAGGGGCTCTAACACTGAAGCTTTCTTT.

The J gene is TRBJ2-7, the V gene TRBV6-5; D is possibly TRBD1 (6 bases). The CDR3 is 13 amino acids. The germline V and J ends were trimmed by 6 bases and 0 bases, with 9 bases remaining between them. Per germline, CDR1 MNHEY and CDR2 SVGAGI. The DNA of the CDR3 is TGTGCCAGCAGCGGGGACATCTCCTACGAGCAGTACTTC. This sequence encodes CASSGDISYEQYF.

This chain connects TRBV28 to TRBJ2-5; a possible D gene is TRBD2 (6 bases). The CDR3 is made up of 14 amino acids. Trimming pared 3 bases from V and 5 bases from J, leaving 13 bases between. Per germline, CDR1 MDHEN and CDR2 SYDVKM. The CDR3 reads CASSFVGRSETQYF. Here the CDR3 DNA reads TGTGCCAGCAGTTTTGTCGGGAGAAGTGAGACCCAGTACTTC.

This rearrangement joins TRBV2 to TRBJ1-2, with a weak D call TRBD1 (6 bases). The CDR3 runs to 14 residues. Germline CDR1 SNHLY, CDR2 FYNNEI. V dropped 5 bases and J dropped 3 bases, with 13 bases sitting between them. The CDR3 region is CASSWGPLDYGYTF. CDR3 nucleotide sequence: TGTGCCAGCAGTTGGGGGCCCCTGGACTATGGCTACACCTTC.

Note on this clone: The junction shows a germline mismatch at one end, possibly a read error. The rearrangement links TRBV5-1 to TRBJ1-1; 10 nucleotides agree with TRBD1. CDR1 and CDR2 (germline): SGHRS, YFSETQ. This CDR3 comprises 14 residues. The DNA of the CDR3 is TGCGCCAGCACCCCTATATCCGGGACAGGGGTTTTCATCTTT. This gives the protein CASTPISGTGVFIF. Based on the CDR3 plus reference TRBV5-1 and TRBJ1-1, the full variable domain is KAGVTQTPRYLIKTRGQQVTLSCSPISGHRSVSWYQQTPGQGLQFLFEYFSETQRNKGNFPGRFSGRQFSNSRSEMNVSTLELGDSALYLCASTPISGTGVFIFGQGTRLTVV.